This TCR beta chain was obtained from a study of T cell changes during pregnancy in multiple sclerosis. To note about this clone: This sample includes further DNA sequences coding for the same CDR3.

V shed 6 bases and J 7 bases; nucleotides not matched to a gene: 11. This CDR3 has 14 amino acids. Looked up from germline, CDR1 is SQVTM and CDR2 is ANQGSEA. Data came from immunoSEQ multiplex PCR; TCRdb stores just in-frame clones and leaves some out. The sample yields tens of thousands of clones, around 91% seen once. Specimen: CD4+ T cells from peripheral blood mononuclear cells, collected in the second trimester of pregnancy. The receptor was derived from a female donor with multiple sclerosis, enrolled in a pregnancy study. The chain employs TRBV29-1 and TRBJ2-1, with 8 nucleotides matching TRBD2. The CDR3 nucleotides are TGCAGCGTGGTCCTAGCGGGTATGGGAAATGAGCAGTTCTTC. Protein product: CSVVLAGMGNEQFF.